A selection of T cell receptor beta chains follows, all from one sample in a study of blood T cell repertoires in COVID-19. TCRdb keeps only in-frame clones here, not all; method: immunoSEQ multiplex PCR. The data show 95,000 to 150,000 clones, with 65% to 85% seen just once and about 6% held by the top ten. The sample comprised peripheral blood. The receptors shown here come from a man at least 80 years old with active or convalescent COVID-19. The CDR3 runs from the conserved cysteine through the conserved F or W. A D gene is named only where the DNA matches it firmly. Expanded clones get a size class; other rows say once, few or many, or leave the size out.

- | TRBJ2-7 | - | TRBV4-3 | CASSHGPGLSYEQYF | TGCGCCAGCAGCCACGGACCGGGACTCAGCTACGAGCAGTACTTC
- | TRBJ2-5 | TRBD2 | TRBV3-1/TRBV3-2 | CASSQWSGTQETQYF | TGTGCCAGCAGCCAATGGAGCGGGACCCAAGAGACCCAGTACTTC
- | TRBJ2-2 | - | TRBV9 | CASSNGQLNTGELFF | TGTGCCAGCAGCAACGGACAGCTGAACACCGGGGAGCTGTTTTTT
- | TRBJ2-1 | - | TRBV6-5 | CASSLGLTYNEQFF | TGTGCCAGCAGTCTGGGACTTACCTACAATGAGCAGTTCTTC
- | TRBJ1-3 | - | TRBV7-2 | CASSLAGGSGNTIYF | TGTGCCAGCAGCTTAGCGGGGGGCTCTGGAAACACCATATATTTT
- | TRBJ2-3 | TRBD1 | TRBV7-3 | CASSPQRPGGSDTQYF | TGTGCCAGCAGCCCCCAGCGGCCAGGGGGCTCAGATACGCAGTATTTT
- | TRBJ2-7 | - | TRBV18 | CASSPPAEGYEQYF | TGTGCCAGCTCACCACCGGCGGAGGGCTACGAGCAGTACTTC
- | TRBJ2-4 | TRBD2 | TRBV2 | CASSEFSGAAKNIQYF | TGTGCCAGCAGTGAGTTTAGCGGGGCAGCCAAAAACATTCAGTACTTC
- | TRBJ2-1 | - | TRBV30 | CAWSVRLQEGEQFF | TGTGCCTGGAGTGTAAGATTACAGGAGGGTGAGCAGTTCTTC
- | TRBJ2-3 | - | TRBV29-1 | CSVKTSTGTDTQYF | TGCAGCGTTAAGACATCGACAGGCACAGATACGCAGTATTTT
- | TRBJ2-5 | - | TRBV7-9 | CASSPRGDSRQETQYF | TGTGCCAGCAGCCCACGAGGTGACAGCCGACAAGAGACCCAGTACTTC
once | TRBJ1-2 | TRBD1 | TRBV11-2 | CASSPSTGGYYGYTF | TGTGCCAGCAGCCCTTCGACAGGGGGCTACTATGGCTACACCTTC
- | TRBJ2-2 | TRBD1 | TRBV7-2 | CASSLGTGGTNTGELFF | TGTGCCAGCAGCTTAGGGACAGGGGGAACGAACACCGGGGAGCTGTTTTTT
- | TRBJ1-1 | TRBD1 | TRBV6-5 | CASSYSGTGDAEAFF | TGTGCCAGCAGTTACTCCGGGACAGGGGACGCTGAAGCTTTCTTT
- | TRBJ2-7 | - | TRBV6-5 | CASSYEGRSGEQYF | TGTGCCAGCAGTTACGAGGGCCGGTCAGGCGAGCAGTACTTC
- | TRBJ2-7 | TRBD1 | TRBV12-5 | CASGLGTGTHEQYF | TGTGCTAGTGGTTTGGGGACAGGGACGCACGAGCAGTACTTC